Detailed here is one TCR beta chain. Profiling relied on immunoSEQ multiplex PCR, and the TCRdb table lists in-frame clones only, not all of them. The table lists around 130,000 clones, approximately 88% of them singletons. The sample is drawn from a study of blood T cell repertoires in COVID-19. Germline assignment: CDR1 SGHTA and CDR2 FQGNSA. The CDR3 contains 17 residues. Germline trimming cut 3 bases from V and 3 bases from J; bases unmatched to any gene: 9. The TCR originated in a woman between 25 and 40 years old who had recovered from COVID-19. The gene calls are TRBV7-2 and TRBJ1-4; 8 positions match TRBD1. Sequencing was done on a sample of peripheral blood. CDR3 sequence (DNA): TGTGCCAGCAGCTTCTATGCCAGGGGGCCGGCTAATGAAAAACTGTTTTTT. It encodes CASSFYARGPANEKLFF.